The next 23 T cell receptor beta chains were all read from a single sample in a study of vaccination and CD4 T cells after COVID-19. An Oncomine TCR Beta short-read assay was used to sequence the DNA from cultured CD4+ T cells. TCRdb called the PCR reads again in MiXCR, with one record for every CDR3 protein. The sample holds 20,000 to 25,000 distinct CDR3 sequences, under 60% seen once. These receptors' antigens are unknown. Treatment here: roughly ten-day PBMC culture with coronavirus spike peptide pools or control peptides (ViraFEST assay). The specimen was CD4+ T cells from blood, cultured in vitro. These receptors were collected from a human donor who had recovered from COVID-19.

This clonotype turned up a few times. The CDR3 sequence: CASSHQPGTGGWTDTQYF. The CDR3 DNA sequence: TGTGCCAGCAGTCACCAACCCGGGACAGGGGGCTGGACAGATACGCAGTATTTT. V and J are TRBV27 and TRBJ2-3; 12 bases match TRBD1. The CDR3 length is 18 residues. From germline, CDR1 is MNHEY and CDR2 SMNVEV (reference sequence). Trimming removed 5 bases from V and 3 bases from J; junction bases left unmatched: 12.

The gene calls are TRBV10-3 and TRBJ2-7, with D unresolved. CDR3 length: 12 residues. With 5 bases removed from V and 2 bases from J, the gap between germline ends came to 7 bases. The germline V gene has CDR1 ENHRY and CDR2 SYGVKD. CDR3 sequence reads: CAISSAAYEQYF. The CDR3 DNA is TGTGCCATCAGTTCGGCAGCCTACGAGCAGTACTTC.

The rearrangement links TRBV7-9 to TRBJ1-2, with D maybe TRBD1 (6 bases). The germline CDR1 and CDR2 sequences are SEHNR and FQNEAQ (reference sequence). The CDR3 sequence is 16 residues long. The germline V and J ends were trimmed by 1 base and 4 bases, with 16 bases remaining between them. CDR3 in DNA: TGTGCCAGCAGCTTAGGGACAGAAAAGGGAGGCTATGGCTACACCTTC. Translation: CASSLGTEKGGYGYTF.

In the case of this clonotype: Its ends do not fully match the called genes, so a read error is possible. The rearrangement uses TRBV24-1 and TRBJ2-3, with D hard to call. Germline V gene lookup returns CDR1 KGHDR and CDR2 SFDVKD. This CDR3 contains 13 residues. The CDR3 sequence is CATSDWNPDTQYF. In DNA form, the CDR3 reads TGTGCCACCAGCGATTGGAACCCAGATACGCAGTATTTT.

This clonotype was counted only a few times. The gene calls are TRBV7-2 and TRBJ1-5; tentative D call: TRBD1 (5 bases). V was pared by 3 bases and J by 9 bases, with 12 bases between. The CDR3 runs to 13 residues. CDR1 SGHTA and CDR2 FQGNSA come from the germline V gene. Written as DNA, the CDR3 is TGTGCCAGCAGCTTGGGGCCCTCGGGGCCCCAGCATTTT. Translating it yields CASSLGPSGPQHF.

The chain couples TRBV10-3 to TRBJ1-3; the D gene is possibly TRBD1 (6 bases). The germline V and J ends were trimmed by 10 bases and 2 bases, with 18 bases remaining between them. This CDR3 spans 15 amino acids. In germline, CDR1 is ENHRY, CDR2 SYGVKD. CDR3 sequence reads: CATRFSTGPGNTIYF. The CDR3 DNA reads TGTGCCACCCGCTTTAGCACAGGGCCTGGAAACACCATATATTTT.

The chain joins TRBV19 to TRBJ2-3, with a possible D match to TRBD2 (5 bases). The germline CDR1 and CDR2 sequences are LNHDA and SQIVND (reference sequence). The CDR3 spans 15 residues. Between the trimmed V and J ends, which lost 5 bases and 2 bases, there was a span of 14 bases. The CDR3 is CASSPRLALTDTQYF. CDR3 DNA sequence: TGTGCCAGTAGTCCCCGTCTAGCTCTCACAGATACGCAGTATTTT.

The V gene is TRBV9, the J gene TRBJ2-7; no clear D gene. This CDR3 spans 16 amino acids. The ends were cut back, 3 bases at V and 2 bases at J, with 18 bases in the middle. CDR1 is SGDLS and CDR2 is YYNGEE in the germline V gene. This CDR3 is CASSATPMLLPYEQYF. CDR3 coding DNA: TGTGCCAGCAGCGCTACCCCGATGCTATTACCCTACGAGCAGTACTTC.

The chain is built from TRBV28 and TRBJ1-2; D is ambiguous. This CDR3 spans 15 amino acids. CDR1 is MDHEN, CDR2 SYDVKM, per germline. V lost 5 bases, J lost 4 bases, and 17 bases lay in between. CDR3 loop: CASSQFRGKGYGYTF. The CDR3 DNA reads TGTGCCAGCAGTCAGTTTCGAGGGAAGGGCTATGGCTACACCTTC.

This clonotype showed up just a few times. V usage is TRBV19 and J usage is TRBJ1-1; D gene unclear. The germline V gene encodes CDR1 LNHDA and CDR2 SQIVND (reference sequence). Trimming shortened V by 6 bases and J by 8 bases, and 16 bases separated the two germline ends. The CDR3 has 13 amino acids. CDR3 bases: TGTGCCAGTAGGGGCAGGCCGGGCTCAGAAGCTTTCTTT. Residues: CASRGRPGSEAFF.

This sequence joins TRBV28 and TRBJ1-2; D gene ambiguous. Trimming stripped 1 base from V and 4 bases from J, with 4 bases between. Looked up from germline, CDR1 is MDHEN and CDR2 is SYDVKM. This CDR3 contains 12 residues. The CDR3 bases are TGTGCCAGCAGTTTATCACCCTATGGCTACACCTTC. It translates to CASSLSPYGYTF.

This chain connects TRBV2 to TRBJ2-7; possibly TRBD1 for D (5 bases). There are 14 residues in the CDR3. With 6 bases removed from V and 6 bases from J, the gap between germline ends came to 18 bases. Germline V gene lookup returns CDR1 SNHLY and CDR2 FYNNEI. CDR3 residues: CASRIQAGRSEQYF. The CDR3 region has the DNA TGTGCCAGCAGGATCCAGGCAGGGCGATCCGAGCAGTACTTC.

V usage is TRBV6-2 or TRBV6-3 and J usage is TRBJ2-7; D is perhaps TRBD1 (6 bases). The length of the CDR3 is 13 residues. Germline V lookup: CDR1 MNHEY, CDR2 SVGEGT. Trimming shortened V by 8 bases and J by 3 bases, and 14 bases separated the two germline ends. CDR3 DNA sequence: TGTGCCAGCCAGAGGGACAAGATCTACGAGCAGTACTTC. Amino acids: CASQRDKIYEQYF.

CDR3 in amino acids: CASSYSNGQGGYTF. The CDR3 DNA sequence: TGTGCCAGCAGTTACTCGAACGGACAGGGCGGCTACACCTTC. The V call is TRBV6-2 or TRBV6-3, the J call TRBJ1-2, with 8 bases fitting TRBD1. Germline loops: CDR1 MNHEY, CDR2 SVGEGT. The CDR3 is 14 amino acids. V was clipped by 0 bases and J by 8 bases; unmatched bases: 5.

The chain recombines TRBV10-2 with TRBJ1-5, with D possibly matching TRBD1 (5 bases). V lost 8 bases and J lost 7, with 18 bases in between. The CDR3 spans 14 residues. Germline V gene lookup returns CDR1 WSHSY and CDR2 SAAADI. CDR3: CASREYRNGQPQHF. CDR3 nucleotides: TGCGCCAGCCGGGAGTACAGGAACGGACAGCCCCAGCATTTT.

The CDR3 DNA reads as TGCGCCAGCAGCTCGCAGGACAGGGCTTACGAGCAGTACTTC. Translation gives CASSSQDRAYEQYF. The chain carries TRBV5-1 and TRBJ2-7, with TRBD1 matching over 8 bases. This CDR3 region has 14 residues. Germline values: CDR1 SGHRS, CDR2 YFSETQ. J lost 4 bases, V lost 3 bases, and 6 bases had no gene match. The full variable domain, its missing parts supplied by reference TRBV5-1 and TRBJ2-7, is KAGVTQTPRYLIKTRGQQVTLSCSPISGHRSVSWYQQTPGQGLQFLFEYFSETQRNKGNFPGRFSGRQFSNSRSEMNVSTLELGDSALYLCASSSQDRAYEQYFGPGTRLTVT.

The rearrangement joins TRBV5-1 to TRBJ1-2; 9 bases match TRBD1. This CDR3 spans 16 amino acids. CDR1 is SGHRS and CDR2 is YFSETQ in the germline V gene. The ends lost 4 bases at V and 5 bases at J; junction bases unmatched: 12. The CDR3 DNA is TGCGCCAGCAGCCCTACCGGGACAGGGACAGGGTATGGCTACACCTTC. It translates to CASSPTGTGTGYGYTF.

This clonotype was seen a few times. V is TRBV11-2 and J is TRBJ1-1; perhaps TRBD1 as D (6 bases). This CDR3 contains 14 residues. Germline V CDR1 and CDR2: SGHAT, FQNNGV. V was clipped by 6 bases and J by 0 bases, with 11 bases between them. CDR3 loop: CASSPGQLNTEAFF. The CDR3 DNA is TGTGCCAGCAGTCCGGGACAATTGAACACTGAAGCTTTCTTT.

The J gene is TRBJ1-2, the V gene TRBV7-9, with D maybe TRBD1 (6 bases). Germline V lookup: CDR1 SEHNR, CDR2 FQNEAQ (reference sequence). The CDR3 runs 14 residues. Deletions cut 0 bases from V and 4 bases from J, with 9 bases between. CDR3 residues: CASSLATGPYGYTF. Here the CDR3 DNA reads TGTGCCAGCAGCTTAGCGACAGGACCCTATGGCTACACCTTC.

The chain recombines TRBV3-1 with TRBJ2-2; TRBD2 matches 12 bases. The junction had 9 bases not matched to a gene; V was cut back by 6 bases and J by 7 bases. The CDR3 is 16 residues long. Germline V CDR1 and CDR2: LGHDT, YNNKEL (reference sequence). In DNA form, the CDR3 reads TGTGCCAGCAGGGCAAGACTAGCGGGAGTGGTCGGGGAGCTGTTTTTT. It translates to CASRARLAGVVGELFF.

The chain recombines TRBV6-5 with TRBJ2-5; 8 positions match TRBD2. The junction had 4 bases not matched to a gene; V was cut back by 2 bases and J by 5 bases. The CDR3 loop spans 14 amino acids. The germline gives CDR1 MNHEY, CDR2 SVGAGI. CDR3 in amino acids: CASSYGGRLETQYF. As DNA, the CDR3 is TGTGCCAGCAGTTACGGCGGGAGGTTGGAGACCCAGTACTTC.

This chain joins TRBV2 and TRBJ2-2; D is perhaps TRBD2 (5 bases). V lost 6 bases and J 3 bases, leaving 5 bases between the germline ends. This CDR3 comprises 12 residues. The germline V gene encodes CDR1 SNHLY and CDR2 FYNNEI. The CDR3 loop reads CASRRDTGELFF. The CDR3 DNA is TGTGCCAGCAGGCGGGACACCGGGGAGCTGTTTTTT.

The DNA for the CDR3 is TGTGCCAGCAGCCGCCGGAAAGGGATGGAGACAGATACGCAGTATTTT. It translates to CASSRRKGMETDTQYF. This chain connects TRBV21-1 to TRBJ2-3. TRBV21-1 counts as a pseudogene. This CDR3 has 16 amino acids.